These T cell receptor beta chains were read from a single sample in a study of T cell repertoires in cytomegalovirus infection. These TCRs are of unknown antigen specificity. In TCRdb, the reads were re-called with MiXCR into one record per CDR3 protein. The data contain some 800,000 distinct CDR3 sequences, almost 30% of them singletons. This specimen was cultured CD8+ T cells from PBMCs, taken from culture after CMV antigen stimulation. These receptors were obtained from a human donor in good health (CMV status not recorded). Some clones in this sample may be carry-over from other donors' samples. Both conserved end residues are part of each CDR3.

V gene	J gene	CDR3 protein
TRBV27	TRBJ1-6	CASRPYGGHSYNSPLHF
TRBV7-4	TRBJ2-3	CASRYLRGHTDTQYF
TRBV27	TRBJ1-2	CASSLNREYYGYTF
TRBV7-2	TRBJ1-5	CASSFHRASQPQHF
TRBV7-8	TRBJ2-4	CASSLRDVKNIQYF
TRBV24-1	TRBJ1-4	CATSGQGATNEKLFF
TRBV4-1	TRBJ1-1	CASSQVTADTEAFF
TRBV6-6	TRBJ1-5	CASGDNQPQHF
TRBV19	TRBJ2-1	CASSFTSGGASYNEQFF
TRBV6-5	TRBJ2-7	CASSYDKTGIYEQYF
TRBV7-6	TRBJ1-4	CASSYRGVGEKLFF
TRBV5-1	TRBJ1-2	CASSSWTETHYGYTF
TRBV5-4	TRBJ2-1	CASSPPPGQGNSYNEQFF
TRBV7-9	TRBJ1-1	CASDRDRRPNTEAFF
TRBV6-1	TRBJ2-7	CASSERVESSYEQYF
TRBV5-8	TRBJ2-7	CASSFPDGAYEQYF
TRBV2	TRBJ2-7	CASSEEVTGGNHEQYF
TRBV7-9	TRBJ1-5	CASRLDSSNQPQHF
TRBV6-2/TRBV6-3	TRBJ2-1	CASSYSSLHNEQFF
TRBV5-6	TRBJ2-2	CASRYRAGGTGELFF
TRBV12-3/TRBV12-4	TRBJ1-2	CASSFWPQGGYGYTF
TRBV6-5	TRBJ1-1	CASSLSGLLNTEAFF
TRBV20-1	TRBJ2-5	CSAPTWDSHLETQYF
TRBV12-3/TRBV12-4	TRBJ2-1	CASSFLILADKKSYNEQFF
TRBV7-8	TRBJ1-5	CDSSFEGSSNQPQHF
TRBV27	TRBJ2-7	CASSPWGQGAYEQYF
TRBV7-8	TRBJ1-2	CASSPSRFGTSGGYTF
TRBV19	TRBJ1-2	CASSTQSGNYGYTF
TRBV7-3	TRBJ2-1	CASSILAGDTYNEQFF
TRBV28	TRBJ1-1	CASSWAWTGDTEAFF
TRBV5-4	TRBJ1-1	CASSRFILNTEAFF
TRBV19	TRBJ1-1	CASSINLNTEAFF
TRBV12-3/TRBV12-4	TRBJ2-4	CTSTTSPGNIQYF
TRBV10-3	TRBJ2-3	CAISESSLSTDTQYF
TRBV6-1	TRBJ2-3	CASRALRTPTDTQYF
TRBV19	TRBJ1-5	CASSTAELGNQPQHF
TRBV12-3/TRBV12-4	TRBJ2-5	CASSFLTGVETQYF
TRBV19	TRBJ1-2	CASSEDRTAMSGYTF
TRBV27	TRBJ2-2	CASCPLAGTQSTGELFF
TRBV2	TRBJ2-5	CASQISGYEKQETQYF
TRBV27	TRBJ2-7	CASSPGQGAIEAYEQYF
TRBV15	TRBJ2-1	CATSRVPESYNEQFF
TRBV7-2	TRBJ1-2	CASSFTGRRGLGYTF
TRBV11-3	TRBJ2-3	CASSLDQRGGENTQYF
TRBV6-1	TRBJ2-2	CASKSGGYTGELFF
TRBV4-1	TRBJ2-1	CASSQEGTSEYNEQFF
TRBV12-3/TRBV12-4	TRBJ2-1	CASSSLDRVYNEQFF
TRBV7-6	TRBJ2-1	CASSRPTGYEQFF
TRBV6-2/TRBV6-3	TRBJ1-5	CASTPAGQGWNQPQHF
TRBV14	TRBJ1-2	CASSRRLGYGYTF
TRBV7-9	TRBJ2-3	CASSLPLGRDTQYF